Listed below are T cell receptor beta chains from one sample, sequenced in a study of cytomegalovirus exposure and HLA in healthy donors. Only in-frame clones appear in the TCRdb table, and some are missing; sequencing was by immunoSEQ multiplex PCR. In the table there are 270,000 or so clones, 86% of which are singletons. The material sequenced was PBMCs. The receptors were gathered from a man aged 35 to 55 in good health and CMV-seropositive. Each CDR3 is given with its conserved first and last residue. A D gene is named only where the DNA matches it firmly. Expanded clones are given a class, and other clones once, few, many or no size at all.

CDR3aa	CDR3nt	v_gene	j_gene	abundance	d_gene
CASSRTGDQPQHF	TGTGCCAGCAGCCGGACAGGAGATCAGCCCCAGCATTTT	TRBV7-8	TRBJ1-5	-	TRBD1
CASSRGTDTQYF	TGCGCCAGCAGCAGAGGGACAGATACGCAGTATTTT	TRBV5-1	TRBJ2-3	-	-
CASTPTSGSYEQYF	TGCGCCAGCACTCCGACTAGCGGGAGCTACGAGCAGTACTTC	TRBV5-1	TRBJ2-7	few	TRBD2
CASSAGQGEGLEQYF	TGTGCCAGCAGCGCAGGACAGGGTGAGGGCCTCGAGCAGTACTTC	TRBV9	TRBJ2-7	-	TRBD1
CASSIGQASYEQYF	TGCGCCAGCAGCATAGGACAAGCCTCCTACGAGCAGTACTTC	TRBV4-1	TRBJ2-7	few	-
CASATSTDTQYF	TGTGCCAGCGCGACTAGCACAGATACGCAGTATTTT	TRBV28	TRBJ2-3	-	-
CASSIRTGGSYNEQFF	TGCGCCAGCAGCATAAGGACAGGGGGGTCCTACAATGAGCAGTTCTTC	TRBV5-1	TRBJ2-1	-	TRBD1
CASSRPPSGSGYNEQFF	TGTGCCAGCAGCCGCCCGCCTAGCGGGAGTGGGTACAATGAGCAGTTCTTC	TRBV7-9	TRBJ2-1	-	TRBD2
CATLAGNSYEQYF	TGTGCCACCCTAGCGGGGAACTCCTACGAGCAGTACTTC	TRBV28	TRBJ2-7	few	TRBD2
CASSPTGTSNQPQHF	TGTGCCAGCAGCCCGACAGGGACTAGCAATCAGCCCCAGCATTTT	TRBV27	TRBJ1-5	once	TRBD1
CASSLFAGSTDTQYF	TGTGCCAGCAGCTTATTTGCGGGGAGCACAGATACGCAGTATTTT	TRBV7-2	TRBJ2-3	-	-
CASSQDSRVSGELFF	TGCGCCAGCAGCCAAGATTCCAGGGTCTCCGGGGAGCTGTTTTTT	TRBV4-3	TRBJ2-2	-	-
CASSLATYEQYF	TGTGCCAGCAGCTTAGCCACCTACGAGCAGTACTTC	TRBV7-9	TRBJ2-7	-	-
CASSFTDSTDTQYF	TGTGCCAGCAGCTTTACAGATAGCACAGATACGCAGTATTTT	TRBV9	TRBJ2-3	-	-
CASSQDRDRPYEQYF	TGTGCCAGCAGCCAGGACCGGGACAGGCCCTACGAGCAGTACTTC	TRBV14	TRBJ2-7	-	TRBD1
CASSLLRGEQYF	TGTGCCAGCAGTTTATTACGCGGCGAGCAGTACTTC	TRBV28	TRBJ2-7	-	-
CASSPNRGEETQYF	TGTGCCAGCTCACCGAACAGGGGGGAAGAGACCCAGTACTTC	TRBV18	TRBJ2-5	once	TRBD1
CASSPQGAQTEAFF	TGTGCCAGCAGTCCACAGGGGGCGCAAACTGAAGCTTTCTTT	TRBV6-6	TRBJ1-1	few	TRBD1
CASSPFDRGYGYTF	TGTGCCAGCTCACCTTTCGACAGGGGTTATGGCTACACCTTC	TRBV18	TRBJ1-2	-	TRBD1
CAISGGTEETQYF	TGTGCCATCAGTGGAGGGACAGAAGAGACCCAGTACTTC	TRBV10-3	TRBJ2-5	-	TRBD1
CASSSGGAEAFF	TGTGCCAGCAGTTCGGGGGGGGCTGAAGCTTTCTTT	TRBV6-5	TRBJ1-1	few	-
CASSLVAGPGGNEQFF	TGCGCCAGCAGCTTGGTGGCAGGCCCTGGGGGGAATGAGCAGTTCTTC	TRBV5-1	TRBJ2-1	-	-
CASSGGRDSQFF	TGTGCCAGCAGCGGAGGCCGGGACAGCCAGTTCTTC	TRBV5-6	TRBJ2-1	-	TRBD1
CSVESEYEQYF	TGCAGCGTTGAATCTGAGTACGAGCAGTACTTC	TRBV29-1	TRBJ2-7	once	-
CASSPSGSVSEQYF	TGTGCCAGCAGCCCGAGCGGGAGTGTCTCCGAGCAGTACTTC	TRBV11-3	TRBJ2-7	-	TRBD2
CASSLTVQETQYF	TGTGCCAGCAGTTTAACGGTCCAAGAGACCCAGTACTTC	TRBV28	TRBJ2-5	-	-
CASASGTSYNEQFF	TGTGCCAGCGCCTCCGGGACAAGTTACAATGAGCAGTTCTTC	TRBV27	TRBJ2-1	once	-
CASTVTGVLLYGYTF	TGTGCCAGTACCGTGACAGGAGTTCTTCTCTATGGCTACACCTTC	TRBV19	TRBJ1-2	-	-
CASSQIPGASGGSTDTQYF	TGCGCCAGCAGCCAAATTCCCGGGGCTAGCGGGGGTAGCACAGATACGCAGTATTTT	TRBV5-1	TRBJ2-3	-	TRBD2
CASSLQGMNTEAFF	TGTGCCAGCAGCTTACAGGGAATGAACACTGAAGCTTTCTTT	TRBV7-9	TRBJ1-1	-	-
CASSPYTGNGYGYTF	TGCGCCAGCAGCCCCTATACAGGGAACGGCTATGGCTACACCTTC	TRBV4-1	TRBJ1-2	once	-
CASTADRQAAYEQYF	TGTGCCAGCACTGCGGACAGGCAAGCTGCCTACGAGCAGTACTTC	TRBV6-1	TRBJ2-7	-	TRBD1
CASSFWDRGNYGYTF	TGTGCCAGCAGTTTTTGGGACAGGGGAAACTATGGCTACACCTTC	TRBV27	TRBJ1-2	-	TRBD1
CASKWDRSSYEQYF	TGTGCCAGCAAGTGGGACAGGAGCTCCTACGAGCAGTACTTC	TRBV7-6	TRBJ2-7	-	TRBD1
CASSSSGRDTGELFF	TGTGCCAGCAGCTCTAGCGGGAGGGACACCGGGGAGCTGTTTTTT	TRBV11-3	TRBJ2-2	-	TRBD2
CATSDGRLAGVGTGELFF	TGTGCCACCAGCGATGGGAGACTAGCGGGAGTCGGCACCGGGGAGCTGTTTTTT	TRBV15	TRBJ2-2	few	TRBD2
CASSPDTTYEQYF	TGTGCCAGCAGCCCGGACACGACCTACGAGCAGTACTTC	TRBV27	TRBJ2-7	-	-
CASSSITGELFF	TGTGCCAGCAGCTCTATAACCGGGGAGCTGTTTTTT	TRBV7-3	TRBJ2-2	-	-
CASSAGRSPPNYGYTF	TGTGCCAGCAGTGCGGGACGGAGCCCCCCAAACTATGGCTACACCTTC	TRBV27	TRBJ1-2	-	-
CASSLARIVNEQFF	TGTGCCAGCAGCTTGGCCAGGATTGTGAATGAGCAGTTCTTC	TRBV5-8	TRBJ2-1	-	-
CASSYSSPRGPHYF	TGTGCCAGCAGTTACTCATCCCCCAGGGGGCCGCATTACTTC	TRBV6-6	TRBJ2-7	-	TRBD1
CASSFRGGPYEQYF	TGTGCCAGCAGCTTCCGAGGGGGCCCTTACGAGCAGTACTTC	TRBV7-2	TRBJ2-7	-	TRBD1
CARTRKEVDRLKAETQYF	TGTGCCAGGACACGGAAAGAAGTTGACAGGTTAAAAGCGGAGACCCAGTACTTC	TRBV21-1	TRBJ2-5	-	-
CASSLSGTGLQETQYF	TGTGCCAGCAGTTTATCCGGGACAGGTTTACAAGAGACCCAGTACTTC	TRBV28	TRBJ2-5	-	TRBD1